This entry concerns a single T cell receptor (beta chain). The data were produced by immunoSEQ multiplex PCR, yet TCRdb's version contains in-frame clones alone and is incomplete. The table lists 200,000 to 250,000 clones, 85% to 95% of them singletons, with approximately 1.4% in the top ten. This specimen comes from a study of control samples from healthy donors and cancer patients. The CDR3 totals 17 residues. Trimming at V came to 6 bases and at J to 3 bases, leaving 10 bases not matched to a gene. The germline CDR1 and CDR2 sequences are SNHLY and FYNNEI. This sequence was found in a man aged 50-60 years in good health. The chain recombines TRBV2 with TRBJ2-3, with 12 positions matching TRBD2. Material for sequencing was blood. CDR3 nucleotide sequence: TGTGCCAGCAGGTTTACTAGCGGGGGGTTAATAACAGATACGCAGTATTTT. Protein product: CASRFTSGGLITDTQYF.